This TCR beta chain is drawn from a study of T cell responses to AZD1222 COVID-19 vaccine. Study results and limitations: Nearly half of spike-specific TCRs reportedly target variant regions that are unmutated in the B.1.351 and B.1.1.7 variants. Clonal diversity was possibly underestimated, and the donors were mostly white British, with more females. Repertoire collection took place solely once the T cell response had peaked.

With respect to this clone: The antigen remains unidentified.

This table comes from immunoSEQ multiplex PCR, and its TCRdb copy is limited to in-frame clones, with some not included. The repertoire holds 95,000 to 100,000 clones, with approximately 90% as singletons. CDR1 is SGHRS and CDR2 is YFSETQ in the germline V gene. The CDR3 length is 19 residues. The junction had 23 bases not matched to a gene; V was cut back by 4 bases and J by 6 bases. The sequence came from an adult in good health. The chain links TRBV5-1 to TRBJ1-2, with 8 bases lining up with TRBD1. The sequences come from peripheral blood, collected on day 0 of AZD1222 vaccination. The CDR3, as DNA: TGCGCCAGCAGCCCCCGGCCGGGTCAGGGGGCCTATGAACTTAATGGCTACACCTTC. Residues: CASSPRPGQGAYELNGYTF.